The 2 T cell receptor beta chains listed next were all sequenced from one sample in a study of cytomegalovirus exposure and HLA in healthy donors. The PCR employed 60 Vbeta primers together with 13 Jbeta primers. Measured with immunoSEQ multiplex PCR; TCRdb has only the in-frame clones, and not every one. The table shows approximately 54,000 clones, with 82% occurring only once. Sequencing was done on a sample of PBMCs. These receptors came from a woman between 18 and 30 years old in good health and CMV-seronegative.

The chain employs TRBV30 and TRBJ2-7; 11 bases line up with TRBD1. Germline CDR1 is GTSNPN and CDR2 is SVGIG (reference sequence). This CDR3 comprises 13 residues. Germline trimming cut 8 bases from V and 4 bases from J; bases unmatched to any gene: 7. In DNA form, the CDR3 reads TGTGCCCAAACCGGGACAGGGGGGTACGAGCAGTACTTC. Translating gives CAQTGTGGYEQYF.

The gene calls are TRBV6-1 and TRBJ1-3, with D hard to call. V lost 7 bases, J lost 0 bases, and 7 bases lay in between. The CDR3 runs to 13 residues. Germline V gives CDR1 MNHNS, CDR2 SASEGT. The CDR3 DNA is TGTGCCAGCACAGCGAGCTCTGGAAACACCATATATTTT. It encodes CASTASSGNTIYF.